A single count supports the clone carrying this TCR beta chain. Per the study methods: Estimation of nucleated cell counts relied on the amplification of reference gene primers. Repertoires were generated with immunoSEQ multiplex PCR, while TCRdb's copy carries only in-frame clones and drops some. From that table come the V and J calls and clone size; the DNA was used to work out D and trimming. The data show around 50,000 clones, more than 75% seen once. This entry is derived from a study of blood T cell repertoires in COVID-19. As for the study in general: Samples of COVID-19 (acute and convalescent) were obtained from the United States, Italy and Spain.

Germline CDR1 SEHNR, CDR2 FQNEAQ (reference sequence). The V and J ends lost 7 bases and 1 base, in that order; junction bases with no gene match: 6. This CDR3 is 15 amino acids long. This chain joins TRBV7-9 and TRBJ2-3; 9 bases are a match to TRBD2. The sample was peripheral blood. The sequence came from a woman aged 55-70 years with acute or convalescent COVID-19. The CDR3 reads CASNMGLAGTDTQYF. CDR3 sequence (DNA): TGTGCCAGCAACATGGGACTAGCAGGCACAGATACGCAGTATTTT.